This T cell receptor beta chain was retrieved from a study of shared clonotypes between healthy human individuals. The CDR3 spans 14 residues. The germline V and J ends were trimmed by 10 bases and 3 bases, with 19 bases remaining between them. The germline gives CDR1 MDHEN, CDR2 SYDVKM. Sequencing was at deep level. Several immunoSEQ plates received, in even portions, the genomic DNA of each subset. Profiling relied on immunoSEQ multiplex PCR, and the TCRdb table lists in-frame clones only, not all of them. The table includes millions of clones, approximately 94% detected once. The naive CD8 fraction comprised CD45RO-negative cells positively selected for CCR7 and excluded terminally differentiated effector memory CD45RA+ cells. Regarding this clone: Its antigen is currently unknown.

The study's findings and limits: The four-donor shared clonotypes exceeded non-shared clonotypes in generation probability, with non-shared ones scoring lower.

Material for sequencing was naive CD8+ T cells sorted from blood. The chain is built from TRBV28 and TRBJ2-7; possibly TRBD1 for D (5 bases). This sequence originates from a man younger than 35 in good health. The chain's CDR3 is CATSSWQGSYEQYF. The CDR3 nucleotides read TGTGCCACCAGCTCATGGCAGGGTAGCTACGAGCAGTACTTC.